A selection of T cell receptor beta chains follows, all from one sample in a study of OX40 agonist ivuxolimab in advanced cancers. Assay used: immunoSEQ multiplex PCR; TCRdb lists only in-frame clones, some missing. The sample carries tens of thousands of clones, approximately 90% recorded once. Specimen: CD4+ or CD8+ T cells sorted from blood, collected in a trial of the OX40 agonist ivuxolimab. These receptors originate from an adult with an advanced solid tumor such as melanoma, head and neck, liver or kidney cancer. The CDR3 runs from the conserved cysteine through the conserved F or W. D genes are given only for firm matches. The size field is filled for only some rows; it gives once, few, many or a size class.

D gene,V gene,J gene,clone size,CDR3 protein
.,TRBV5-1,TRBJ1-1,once,CASSPRGGGHEAFF
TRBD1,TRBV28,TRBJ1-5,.,CASSLSQGAHQPQHF
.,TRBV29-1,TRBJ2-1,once,CSVPAGGFGNEQFF
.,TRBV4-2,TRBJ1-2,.,CASSQPPGQAYYGYTF
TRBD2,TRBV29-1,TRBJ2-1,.,CSVDRGGAYEQFF
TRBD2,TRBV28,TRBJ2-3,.,CASRKGLAGVLGTDTQYF
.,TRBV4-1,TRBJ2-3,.,CASSQVLQDSLRTDTQYF
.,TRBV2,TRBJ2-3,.,CASTETGGRTDTQYF
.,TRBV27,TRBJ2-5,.,CASSLLGGRGQETQYF
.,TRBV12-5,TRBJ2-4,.,CASGLVPDAQVIQYF
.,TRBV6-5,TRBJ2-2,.,CASSYGASGELFF
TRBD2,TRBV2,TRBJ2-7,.,CAGTLLAGDRYEQYF
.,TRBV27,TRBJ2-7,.,CASMHLAVPYEQYF
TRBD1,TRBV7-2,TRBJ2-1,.,CASSAGQGALVDEQFF
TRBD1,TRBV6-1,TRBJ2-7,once,CASRTGTGASYEQYF
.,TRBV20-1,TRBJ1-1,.,CSAGVGTEAFF
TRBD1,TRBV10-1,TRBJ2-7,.,CASSESVGGPNYEQYF
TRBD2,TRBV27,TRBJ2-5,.,CASSSTSGGAETQYF
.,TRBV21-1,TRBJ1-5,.,CASSPTGQGQGIGQPQHF
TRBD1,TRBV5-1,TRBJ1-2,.,CASSLGTGVHYGYTF
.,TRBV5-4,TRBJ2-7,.,CASSFRGGAHEQYF
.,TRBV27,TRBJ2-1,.,CASSSHRDPRRNEQFF
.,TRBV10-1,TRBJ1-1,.,CASSESPAGAEAFF
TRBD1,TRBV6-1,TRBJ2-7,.,CASRGTGDTYEQYF
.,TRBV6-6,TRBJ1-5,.,CASSRHSNQPQHF